The 17 T cell receptor beta chains reported below all come from one sample, sequenced in a study of T cell responses to AZD1222 COVID-19 vaccine. The table came from immunoSEQ multiplex PCR; TCRdb's copy has only in-frame clones and leaves some out. This sample has 95,000 to 150,000 clones, with 90% to 95% found just once. The sample here was peripheral blood, taken 28 days after the second AZD1222 dose. Source of these receptors: an adult who received the AZD1222 COVID-19 vaccine.

This clone is a singleton in its sample. The chain combines TRBV9 with TRBJ1-1; 7 nucleotides match TRBD1. This CDR3 region has 12 residues. Germline-derived CDR1 and CDR2 are SGDLS and YYNGEE. J lost 8 bases, V lost 3 bases, and 4 bases had no gene match. In nucleotides, the CDR3 is TGTGCCAGCAGCGGGGGCAGGGGGGAAGCTTTCTTT. Amino acids: CASSGGRGEAFF.

The chain joins TRBV7-9 to TRBJ2-7, with TRBD1 identical over 7 bases. Germline values: CDR1 SEHNR, CDR2 FQNEAQ (reference sequence). V trimming: 6 bases; J trimming: 5 bases; junction bases outside the gene matches: 7. The CDR3 consists of 13 residues. The CDR3 nucleotides are TGTGCCAGCAGTCCACAGGGGAAGGACGAGCAGTACTTC. It is translated as CASSPQGKDEQYF. The full variable domain, in which reference TRBV7-9 and TRBJ2-7 provide the parts outside the CDR3, is DTGVSQNPRHKITKRGQNVTFRCDPISEHNRLYWYRQTLGQGPEFLTYFQNEAQLEKSRLLSDRFSAERPKGSFSTLEIQRTEQGDSAMYLCASSPQGKDEQYFGPGTRLTVT.

This clone was observed a handful of times. CDR3 amino acids: CASSWDGNNLNYGYTF. The CDR3 bases are TGTGCCAGCAGCTGGGACGGGAATAACCTTAACTATGGCTACACCTTC. The chain carries TRBV5-8 and TRBJ1-2, with TRBD1 as a possible D gene (5 bases). Germline lookup yields CDR1 SGHTS and CDR2 YDEGEE. The CDR3 extends over 16 amino acids. The V end lost 3 bases, the J end lost 1 base, and 16 bases lay between the germline ends.

The rearrangement links TRBV6-5 to TRBJ1-2; TRBD1 might be the D (6 bases). The CDR3 consists of 15 residues. CDR1 is MNHEY and CDR2 is SVGAGI in the germline V gene. The V gene lost 2 bases and the J gene lost 4 bases, with 14 bases spanning the gap. Here the CDR3 reads CASSYGTWNGYGYTF. The CDR3 DNA reads TGTGCCAGCAGTTACGGGACATGGAATGGCTATGGCTACACCTTC.

The chain recombines TRBV4-3 with TRBJ1-1, with D perhaps TRBD1 (5 bases). From germline, CDR1 is LGHNA and CDR2 YSLEER. This CDR3 comprises 13 residues. Trimming took off 4 bases at V and 1 base at J, with 7 bases between the two ends. For the CDR3, the DNA is TGCGCCAGCAGCCTCGACAGGAACACTGAAGCTTTCTTT. Its protein product is CASSLDRNTEAFF.

The chain links TRBV2 to TRBJ2-7; 8 nucleotides agree with TRBD1. The length of the CDR3 is 15 residues. V trimming: 5 bases; J trimming: 5 bases; junction bases outside the gene matches: 11. Germline lookup yields CDR1 SNHLY and CDR2 FYNNEI. Here the CDR3 reads CASSPRDRRWDEQYF. CDR3 nucleotide sequence: TGTGCCAGCAGTCCCCGGGACAGGCGTTGGGACGAGCAGTACTTC.

CDR3 coding DNA: TGTGCCAGCAGCTTAGACAGGGGGCTGACAGATACGCAGTATTTT. This translates into CASSLDRGLTDTQYF. V gene TRBV11-2 combines with J gene TRBJ2-3, with 8 bases identical to TRBD1. Germline V lookup: CDR1 SGHAT, CDR2 FQNNGV. With V trimmed by 0 bases and J by 3 bases, 2 bases remained unmatched. This CDR3 spans 15 amino acids.

The genes are TRBV6-2 or TRBV6-3 and TRBJ2-7; 9 positions match TRBD1. Germline-derived CDR1 and CDR2 are MNHEY and SVGEGT. The CDR3 covers 15 residues. The V and J ends lost 0 bases and 7 bases, in that order; junction bases with no gene match: 7. CDR3 nucleotide sequence: TGTGCCAGCAGTTACTCAGGACAGGGGACAAAGGAGCAGTACTTC. Protein: CASSYSGQGTKEQYF.

The chain is built from TRBV19 and TRBJ2-1; D ambiguous. The CDR3 spans 16 residues. V was cut by 3 bases and J by 0 bases, with 12 bases left in between. Per germline, CDR1 LNHDA and CDR2 SQIVND (reference sequence). Written as DNA, the CDR3 is TGTGCCAGTAGTATCGAGCTTATAGTCTCCTACAATGAGCAGTTCTTC. Translating it yields CASSIELIVSYNEQFF.

The rearrangement links TRBV5-1 to TRBJ2-5, with 11 positions matching TRBD2. The V gene end was trimmed by 0 bases and the J gene end by 2 bases; junction bases not matched to a gene: 6. Germline CDR1 reads SGHRS; CDR2 reads YFSETQ. The CDR3 is 17 residues long. In DNA, the CDR3 is TGCGCCAGCAGCTTGGCGGGAACTAGCGGGGGACAAGAGACCCAGTACTTC. This codes for CASSLAGTSGGQETQYF.

V and J are TRBV6-6 and TRBJ2-3; 10 positions match TRBD1. This CDR3 is 19 amino acids long. Germline V gene sequence: CDR1 MNHNY, CDR2 SVGAGI (reference sequence). V dropped 5 bases and J dropped 4; count of bases not matched to a gene: 18. For the CDR3, the DNA is TGTGCCAGCAGTCGACAGGGGGCAAGAGGGGGCGTCCGCCCAGATACGCAGTATTTT. Residues: CASSRQGARGGVRPDTQYF.

V and J are TRBV2 and TRBJ1-1; the D is unclear. Trimming shortened V by 6 bases and J by 0 bases, and 11 bases separated the two germline ends. CDR1 and CDR2 from the germline V gene are SNHLY and FYNNEI. This CDR3 has 14 amino acids. CDR3: CASSRTDMNTEAFF. DNA of the CDR3: TGTGCCAGCAGCCGAACAGACATGAACACTGAAGCTTTCTTT.

V gene TRBV6-5 combines with J gene TRBJ1-1; D is uncertain. This CDR3 comprises 14 residues. Per the germline V gene, CDR1 is MNHEY and CDR2 is SVGAGI. V lost 6 bases, J lost 5 bases, and 16 bases lay in between. The CDR3 loop is CASSGDTIGTEAFF. The CDR3 DNA is TGTGCCAGCAGCGGAGACACTATCGGGACTGAAGCTTTCTTT.

This sequence joins TRBV6-5 and TRBJ2-3, with TRBD2 as a possible D gene (5 bases). Trimming took 4 bases from V and 6 from J, leaving 8 bases between them. Germline-derived CDR1 and CDR2 are MNHEY and SVGAGI. This CDR3 spans 12 amino acids. In DNA, the CDR3 is TGTGCCAGCAGTTCGTTAGCGGATACGCAGTATTTT. It is translated as CASSSLADTQYF.

The CDR3 region is CSAIHIEAFF. DNA of the CDR3: TGCAGTGCTATTCACATTGAAGCTTTCTTT. V usage is TRBV20-1 and J usage is TRBJ1-1; unclear D gene. Trimming took 4 bases from V and 7 from J, leaving 7 bases between them. CDR3 length equals 10 residues. CDR1 DFQATT and CDR2 SNEGSKA come from the germline V gene (reference sequence).

The rearrangement joins TRBV10-3 to TRBJ1-1, with D possibly TRBD1 on 6 matching bases. The CDR3 extends over 12 amino acids. V lost 3 bases and J lost 8, with 10 bases in between. CDR1 and CDR2 (germline): ENHRY, SYGVKD. The CDR3 is CAISDLGTEAFF. The CDR3 DNA reads as TGTGCCATCAGTGACCTCGGGACAGAAGCTTTCTTT.

The chain is built from TRBV18 and TRBJ2-7; D unresolved. The length of the CDR3 is 16 residues. From germline, CDR1 is KGHSH and CDR2 LQKENI. Trimming took off 3 bases at V and 5 bases at J, with 20 bases between the two ends. For the CDR3, the DNA is TGTGCCAGCTCACCCCTTCCTGGGCGCAGCTGGCACGAGCAGTACTTC. It specifies CASSPLPGRSWHEQYF. Complete variable domain (other parts from reference TRBV18 and TRBJ2-7): NAGVMQNPRHLVRRRGQEARLRCSPMKGHSHVYWYRQLPEEGLKFMVYLQKENIIDESGMPKERFSAEFPKEGPSILRIQQVVRGDSAAYFCASSPLPGRSWHEQYFGPGTRLTVT.